This is a list of T cell receptor beta chains from one sample in a study of breast tumors, draining lymph nodes, adjacent tissues. TCRdb re-derived calls from the multiplex PCR reads in MiXCR, one entry per CDR3 protein. The data hold 150,000 to 200,000 distinct CDR3 sequences, with 30% to 35% observed a single time. The specimen was axillary lymph node tissue. These receptors were collected from a female donor with breast cancer. Some clones in this sample may be carry-over from other donors' samples. Each CDR3 is given with its conserved first and last residue. Fields, in order: V gene, J gene, clone size, D gene, CDR3 protein, CDR3 DNA. The D gene is left open where the match is weak. The size of a clone is reported for some rows only, either as once, few or many, or as a class for expanded clones.

>TRBV20-1|TRBJ2-5|NA|TRBD2
CSASLGGRGKETQYF
TGCAGTGCTAGTCTCGGCGGGCGGGGGAAAGAGACCCAGTACTTC
>TRBV4-3|TRBJ2-3|many|NA
CASSCSGTKDTDTQYF
TGCGCCAGCAGCTGCTCCGGGACCAAAGACACAGATACGCAGTATTTT
>TRBV28|TRBJ1-4|once|NA
CASGDPTNEKLFF
TGTGCCAGCGGGGACCCAACTAATGAAAAACTGTTTTTT
>TRBV5-8|TRBJ2-5|few|NA
CASSLNSAQETQYF
TGTGCCAGCAGCCTGAACAGCGCCCAAGAGACCCAGTACTTC
>TRBV20-1|TRBJ1-3|NA|NA
CSARVMQRVMGNTICF
TGCAGTGCTAGAGTTATGCAGAGGGTGATGGGAAACACCATATGTTTT
>TRBV10-3|TRBJ1-2|many|NA
CAISPRAGRVANYGYTF
TGTGCCATCAGTCCACGCGCCGGCAGGGTAGCTAACTATGGCTACACCTTC
>TRBV19|TRBJ2-1|many|NA
CASSTPVGSSYNEQFF
TGTGCCAGTAGTACTCCTGTTGGGAGCTCCTACAATGAGCAGTTCTTC
>TRBV7-9|TRBJ2-7|few|NA
CASSVAQGFAEQYF
TGTGCCAGCAGCGTCGCACAGGGATTCGCCGAGCAGTACTTC
>TRBV10-3|TRBJ2-6|NA|NA
CAISQGHSGANVLTF
TGTGCCATCAGCCAGGGGCACTCTGGGGCCAACGTCCTGACTTTC
>TRBV4-1|TRBJ2-3|many|NA
CASSQEKGSATPDTQYF
TGCGCCAGCAGCCAAGAGAAGGGGAGTGCGACCCCAGATACGCAGTATTTT
>TRBV7-9|TRBJ1-1|few|NA
CASSLWEGSNTEAFF
TGTGCCAGCAGCTTATGGGAGGGGTCGAACACTGAAGCTTTCTTT
>TRBV27|TRBJ2-1|few|NA
CASSSRVHYNEQFF
TGTGCCAGCAGTTCCAGGGTCCACTACAATGAGCAGTTCTTC
>TRBV7-3|TRBJ2-1|many|NA
CASSVGNNEQFF
TGTGCCAGCAGCGTAGGGAACAATGAGCAGTTCTTC
>TRBV15|TRBJ1-2|NA|NA
CATSRVVGVGYTF
TGTGCCACCAGCAGAGTGGTGGGGGTTGGCTACACCTTC
>TRBV4-2|TRBJ1-3|many|NA
CASSPFGGSSGNTIYF
TGTGCCAGCAGCCCCTTTGGGGGAAGCTCTGGAAACACCATATATTTT
>TRBV7-3|TRBJ2-3|NA|NA
CASSAFGAYTDTQYF
TGTGCCAGCAGCGCTTTTGGGGCTTACACAGATACGCAGTATTTT
>TRBV5-6|TRBJ2-7|NA|NA
CASSGGPYERYF
TGTGCCAGCAGCGGGGGCCCCTACGAGCGGTACTTC
>TRBV11-3|TRBJ2-5|many|TRBD2
CASSLAGTRRTQYF
TGTGCCAGCAGCTTAGCAGGGACTAGGCGGACCCAGTACTTC
>TRBV12-3/TRBV12-4|TRBJ2-1|many|TRBD2
CASSLGGRLGEQFF
TGTGCCAGCAGTTTGGGAGGGCGGCTAGGGGAGCAGTTCTTC
>TRBV20-1|TRBJ1-1|NA|NA
CSASRTDMNTEAFF
TGCAGTGCTAGTCGGACAGACATGAACACTGAAGCTTTCTTT
>TRBV7-2|TRBJ1-6|NA|NA
CASSTDSGGSNSPLHF
TGTGCCAGCAGCACAGATAGCGGGGGCAGTAATTCACCCCTCCACTTT
>TRBV7-9|TRBJ1-2|many|NA
CASSSTYGYTF
TGTGCCAGCAGCTCTACGTATGGCTACACCTTC
>TRBV19|TRBJ2-7|many|NA
CASPQAPRYLREQYF
TGTGCCAGTCCCCAGGCGCCCAGGTATCTGCGCGAGCAGTACTTC
>TRBV7-7|TRBJ1-6|NA|NA
CASSLARRGGHSPLHF
TGTGCTAGCAGCTTAGCGCGACGAGGGGGACATTCACCCCTCCACTTT
>TRBV7-3|TRBJ2-5|many|NA
CASITAQKETQYF
TGTGCCAGCATTACCGCACAGAAGGAGACCCAGTACTTC
>TRBV4-2|TRBJ2-2|many|TRBD2
CASSQAGLAELNTGELFF
TGTGCCAGCAGCCAAGCCGGACTAGCGGAACTGAACACCGGGGAGCTGTTTTTT
>TRBV6-1|TRBJ2-7|many|NA
CATRAMHEQYF
TGTGCCACTCGGGCGATGCACGAGCAGTACTTC
>TRBV2|TRBJ1-2|many|NA
CASSDERAQGYTF
TGTGCCAGCAGTGATGAAAGGGCCCAGGGCTACACCTTC
>TRBV5-1|TRBJ1-3|NA|NA
CASSASGRNTIYF
TGCGCCAGCAGCGCATCCGGGAGAAACACCATATATTTT
>TRBV2|TRBJ1-1|few|TRBD1
CASSLGQGARAEAFF
TGTGCCAGCAGTCTGGGACAGGGGGCGAGGGCTGAAGCTTTCTTT
>TRBV11-2|TRBJ2-5|few|TRBD1
CASSQDRGRTGETQYF
TGTGCCAGCAGCCAAGACAGGGGTCGGACCGGGGAGACCCAGTACTTC
>TRBV20-1|TRBJ1-2|many|TRBD1
CSALQGLDGYTF
TGCAGTGCGCTACAGGGGCTCGATGGCTACACCTTC
>TRBV6-6|TRBJ2-2|NA|TRBD2
CASSHSGGSGELFF
TGTGCCAGCAGTCACTCGGGGGGTTCAGGGGAGCTGTTTTTT
>TRBV7-9|TRBJ1-6|many|NA
CASSLSGGSPLHF
TGTGCCAGCAGCCTAAGCGGGGGTTCACCCCTCCACTTT
>TRBV7-3|TRBJ2-7|many|TRBD2
CASSLSGGAATNYEQYF
TGTGCCAGCAGCTTGTCGGGGGGGGCCGCAACTAACTACGAGCAGTACTTC
>TRBV7-6|TRBJ2-1|many|NA
CASSLGGSSSYNEQFF
TGTGCCAGCAGCTTAGGGGGGTCGAGCTCCTACAATGAGCAGTTCTTC
>TRBV29-1|TRBJ1-2|many|NA
CSVDAAGYGYTF
TGCAGCGTTGATGCGGCAGGGTATGGCTACACCTTC